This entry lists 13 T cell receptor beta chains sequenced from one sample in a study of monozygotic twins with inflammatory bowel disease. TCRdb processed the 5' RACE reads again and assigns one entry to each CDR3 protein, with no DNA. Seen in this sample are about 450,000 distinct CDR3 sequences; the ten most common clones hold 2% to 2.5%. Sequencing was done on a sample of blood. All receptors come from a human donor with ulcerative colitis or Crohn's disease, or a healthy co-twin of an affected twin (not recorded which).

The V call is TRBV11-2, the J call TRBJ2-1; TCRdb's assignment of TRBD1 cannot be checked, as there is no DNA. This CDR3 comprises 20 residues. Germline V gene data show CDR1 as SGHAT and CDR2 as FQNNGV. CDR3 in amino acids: CASSLFLGAGGIRSYNEQFF.

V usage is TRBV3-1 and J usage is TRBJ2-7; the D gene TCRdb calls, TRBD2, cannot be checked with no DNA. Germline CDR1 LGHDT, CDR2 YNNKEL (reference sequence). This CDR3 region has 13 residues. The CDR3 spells CASSQVGLPEQYF.

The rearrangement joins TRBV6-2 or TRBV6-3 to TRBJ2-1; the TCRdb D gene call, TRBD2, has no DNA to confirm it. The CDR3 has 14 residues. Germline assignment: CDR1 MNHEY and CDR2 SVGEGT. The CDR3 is CASSLERGITEQFF.

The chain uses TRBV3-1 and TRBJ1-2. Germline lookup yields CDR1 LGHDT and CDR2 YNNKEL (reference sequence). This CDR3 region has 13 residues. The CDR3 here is CASSQAAGYGYTF.

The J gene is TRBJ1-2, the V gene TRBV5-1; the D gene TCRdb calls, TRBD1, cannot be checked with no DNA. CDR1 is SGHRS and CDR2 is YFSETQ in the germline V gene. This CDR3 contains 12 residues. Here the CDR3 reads CASSNREDGYTF.

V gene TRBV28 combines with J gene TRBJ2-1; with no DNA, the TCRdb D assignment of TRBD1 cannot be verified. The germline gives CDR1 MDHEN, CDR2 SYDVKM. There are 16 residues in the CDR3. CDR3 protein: CASSPPSGTGFNEQFF.

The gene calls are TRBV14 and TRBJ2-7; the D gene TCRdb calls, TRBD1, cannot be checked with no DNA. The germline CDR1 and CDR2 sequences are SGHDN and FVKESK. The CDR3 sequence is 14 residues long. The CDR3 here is CASSRAGSAYEQYF.

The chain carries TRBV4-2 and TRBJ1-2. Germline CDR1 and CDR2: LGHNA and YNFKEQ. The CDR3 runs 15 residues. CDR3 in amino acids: CASSPGGGLNYGYTF.

The CDR3 is CSAPEQGRTGELFF. The chain is built from TRBV20-1 and TRBJ2-2; TCRdb lists TRBD1, though no DNA is available to test this call. Germline CDR1 reads DFQATT; CDR2 reads SNEGSKA (reference sequence). The CDR3 loop spans 14 amino acids.

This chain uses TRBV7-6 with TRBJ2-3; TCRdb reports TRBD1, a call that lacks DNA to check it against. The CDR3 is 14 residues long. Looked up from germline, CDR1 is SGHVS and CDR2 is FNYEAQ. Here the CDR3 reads CASSGQFRTDTQYF.

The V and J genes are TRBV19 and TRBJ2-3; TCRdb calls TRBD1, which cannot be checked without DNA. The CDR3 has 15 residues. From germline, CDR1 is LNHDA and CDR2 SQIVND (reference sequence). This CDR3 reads CASSPWTGGTDTQYF. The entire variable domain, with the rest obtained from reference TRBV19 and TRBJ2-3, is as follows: DGGITQSPKYLFRKEGQNVTLSCEQNLNHDAMYWYRQDPGQGLRLIYYSQIVNDFQKGDIAEGYSVSREKKESFPLTVTSAQKNPTAFYLCASSPWTGGTDTQYFGPGTRLTVL.

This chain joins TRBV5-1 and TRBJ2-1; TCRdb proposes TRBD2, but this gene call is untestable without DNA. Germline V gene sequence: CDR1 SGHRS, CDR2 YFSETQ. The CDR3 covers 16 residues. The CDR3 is CASSYTSGTYYNEQFF.

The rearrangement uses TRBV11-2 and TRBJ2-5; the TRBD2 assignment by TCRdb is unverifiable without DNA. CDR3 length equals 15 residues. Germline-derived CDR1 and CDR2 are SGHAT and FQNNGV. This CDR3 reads CASSPTQGGLETQYF.